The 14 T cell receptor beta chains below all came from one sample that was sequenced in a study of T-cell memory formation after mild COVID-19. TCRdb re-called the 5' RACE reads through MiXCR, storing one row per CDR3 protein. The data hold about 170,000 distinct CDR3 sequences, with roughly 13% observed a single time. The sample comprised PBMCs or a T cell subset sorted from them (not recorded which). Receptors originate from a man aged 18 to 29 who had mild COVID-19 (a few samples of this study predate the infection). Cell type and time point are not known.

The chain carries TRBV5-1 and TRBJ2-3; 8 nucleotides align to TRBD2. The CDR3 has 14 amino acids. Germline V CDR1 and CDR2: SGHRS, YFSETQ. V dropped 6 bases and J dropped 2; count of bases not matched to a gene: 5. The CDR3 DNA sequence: TGCGCCAGCAAGCAGACTAGCGTCACAGATACGCAGTATTTT. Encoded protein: CASKQTSVTDTQYF.

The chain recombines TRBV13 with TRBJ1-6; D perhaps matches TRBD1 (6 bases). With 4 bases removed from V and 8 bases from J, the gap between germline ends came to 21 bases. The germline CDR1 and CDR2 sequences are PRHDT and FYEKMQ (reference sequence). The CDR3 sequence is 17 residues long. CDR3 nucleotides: TGTGCCAGCAGCTACCCGGTTGCGGGGGCCGGGGATTCACCCCTCCACTTT. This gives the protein CASSYPVAGAGDSPLHF.

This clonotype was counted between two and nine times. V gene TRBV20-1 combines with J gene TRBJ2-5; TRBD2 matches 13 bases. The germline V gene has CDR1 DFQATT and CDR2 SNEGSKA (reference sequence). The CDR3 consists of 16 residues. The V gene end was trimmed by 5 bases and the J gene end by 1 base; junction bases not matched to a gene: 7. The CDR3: CSACRTSGGSQETQYF. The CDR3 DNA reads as TGCAGTGCTTGTCGGACTAGCGGGGGATCCCAAGAGACCCAGTACTTC.

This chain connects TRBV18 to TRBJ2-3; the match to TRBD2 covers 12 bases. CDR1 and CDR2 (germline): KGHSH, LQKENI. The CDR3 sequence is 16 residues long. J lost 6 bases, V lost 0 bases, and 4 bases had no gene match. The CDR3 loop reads CASSPPTSGGVDTQYF. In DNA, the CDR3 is TGTGCCAGCTCACCACCGACTAGCGGGGGTGTGGATACGCAGTATTTT.

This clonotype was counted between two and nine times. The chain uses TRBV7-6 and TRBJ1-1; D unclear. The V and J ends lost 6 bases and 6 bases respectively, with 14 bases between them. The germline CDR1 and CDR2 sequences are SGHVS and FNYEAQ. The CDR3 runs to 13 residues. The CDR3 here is CASRSYKDPEAFF. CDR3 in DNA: TGTGCCAGCAGATCATACAAGGACCCTGAAGCTTTCTTT.

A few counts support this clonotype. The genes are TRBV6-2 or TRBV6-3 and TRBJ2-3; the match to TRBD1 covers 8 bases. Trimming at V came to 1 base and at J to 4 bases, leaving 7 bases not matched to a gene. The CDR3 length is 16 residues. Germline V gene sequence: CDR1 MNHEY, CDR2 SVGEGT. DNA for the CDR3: TGTGCCAGCAGTTACTTCCGAGACAGGGGCGCAGATACGCAGTATTTT. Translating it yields CASSYFRDRGADTQYF.

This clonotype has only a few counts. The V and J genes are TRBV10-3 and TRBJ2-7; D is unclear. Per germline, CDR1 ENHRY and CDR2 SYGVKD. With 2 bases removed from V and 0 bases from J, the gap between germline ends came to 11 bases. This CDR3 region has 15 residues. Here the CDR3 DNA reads TGTGCCATCAGTGAGAGGCAGGCGAGCTCCTACGAGCAGTACTTC. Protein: CAISERQASSYEQYF.

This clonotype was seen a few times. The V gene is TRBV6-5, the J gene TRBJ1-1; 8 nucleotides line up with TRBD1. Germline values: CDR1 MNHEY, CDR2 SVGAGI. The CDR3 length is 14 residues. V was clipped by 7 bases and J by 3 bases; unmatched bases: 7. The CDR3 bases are TGTGCCAGCACCGAGACAGGGGCGCACACTGAAGCTTTCTTT. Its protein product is CASTETGAHTEAFF.

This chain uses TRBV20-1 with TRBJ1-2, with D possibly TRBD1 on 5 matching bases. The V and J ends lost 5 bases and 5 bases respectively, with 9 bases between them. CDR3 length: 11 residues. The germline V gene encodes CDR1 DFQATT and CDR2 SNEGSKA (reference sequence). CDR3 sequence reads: CSASWGYGYTF. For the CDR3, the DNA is TGCAGTGCTTCTTGGGGGTATGGCTACACCTTC.

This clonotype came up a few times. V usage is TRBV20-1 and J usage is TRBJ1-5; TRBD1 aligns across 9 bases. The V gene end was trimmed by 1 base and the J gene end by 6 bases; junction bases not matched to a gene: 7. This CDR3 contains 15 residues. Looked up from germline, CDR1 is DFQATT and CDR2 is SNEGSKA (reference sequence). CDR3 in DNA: TGCAGTGCTAGAGGGTACAGGGGGCTAGGTCAGCCCCAGCATTTT. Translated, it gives CSARGYRGLGQPQHF.

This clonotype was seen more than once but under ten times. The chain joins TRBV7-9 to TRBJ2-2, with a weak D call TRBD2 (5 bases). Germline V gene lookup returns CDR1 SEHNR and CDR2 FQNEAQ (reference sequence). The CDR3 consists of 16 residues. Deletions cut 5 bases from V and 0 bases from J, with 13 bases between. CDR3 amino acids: CASSQTGNPNTGELFF. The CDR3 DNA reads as TGTGCCAGCAGCCAGACCGGGAATCCGAACACCGGGGAGCTGTTTTTT.

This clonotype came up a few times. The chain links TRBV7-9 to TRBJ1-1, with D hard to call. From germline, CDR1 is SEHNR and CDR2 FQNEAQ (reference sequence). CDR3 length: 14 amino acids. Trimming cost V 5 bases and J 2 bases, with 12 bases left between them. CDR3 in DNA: TGTGCCAGCAGCCTCGACGGGCATAACACTGAAGCTTTCTTT. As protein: CASSLDGHNTEAFF.

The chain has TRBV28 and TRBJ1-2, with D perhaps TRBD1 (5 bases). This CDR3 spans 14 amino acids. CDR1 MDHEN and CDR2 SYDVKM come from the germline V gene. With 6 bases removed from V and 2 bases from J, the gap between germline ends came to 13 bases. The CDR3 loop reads CASRWRGSNYGYTF. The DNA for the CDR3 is TGTGCCAGCAGATGGAGGGGATCGAACTATGGCTACACCTTC.

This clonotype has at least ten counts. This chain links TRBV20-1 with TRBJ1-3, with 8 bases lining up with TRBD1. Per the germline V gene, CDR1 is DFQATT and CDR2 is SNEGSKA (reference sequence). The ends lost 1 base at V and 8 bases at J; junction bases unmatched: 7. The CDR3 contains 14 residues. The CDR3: CSARVAGGRDTIYF. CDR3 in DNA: TGCAGTGCTAGAGTGGCAGGGGGCAGGGACACCATATATTTT.